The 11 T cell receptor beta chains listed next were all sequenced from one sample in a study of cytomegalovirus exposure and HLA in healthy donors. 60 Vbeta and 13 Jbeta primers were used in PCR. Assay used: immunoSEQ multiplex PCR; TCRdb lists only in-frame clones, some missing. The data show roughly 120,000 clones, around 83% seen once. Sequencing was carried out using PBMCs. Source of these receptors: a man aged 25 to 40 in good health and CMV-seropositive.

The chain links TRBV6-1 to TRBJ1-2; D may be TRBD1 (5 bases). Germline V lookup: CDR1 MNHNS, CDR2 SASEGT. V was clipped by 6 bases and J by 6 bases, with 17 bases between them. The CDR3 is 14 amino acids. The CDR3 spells CASSLPGGEDGYTF. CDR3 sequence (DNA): TGTGCCAGCAGCCTCCCGGGGGGGGAGGATGGCTACACCTTC.

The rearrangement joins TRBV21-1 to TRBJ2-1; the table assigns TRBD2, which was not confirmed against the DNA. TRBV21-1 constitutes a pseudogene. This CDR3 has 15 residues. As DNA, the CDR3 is TGTGCCAGCAGCATACCGAGTAGCTCCTACAATGAGCAGTTCTTC. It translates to CASSIPSSSYNEQFF.

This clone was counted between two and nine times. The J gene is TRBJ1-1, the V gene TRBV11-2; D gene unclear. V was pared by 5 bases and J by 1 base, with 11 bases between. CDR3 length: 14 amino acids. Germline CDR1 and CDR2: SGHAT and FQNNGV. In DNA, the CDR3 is TGTGCCAGCAGCCCAGTGACACCGAACACTGAAGCTTTCTTT. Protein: CASSPVTPNTEAFF.

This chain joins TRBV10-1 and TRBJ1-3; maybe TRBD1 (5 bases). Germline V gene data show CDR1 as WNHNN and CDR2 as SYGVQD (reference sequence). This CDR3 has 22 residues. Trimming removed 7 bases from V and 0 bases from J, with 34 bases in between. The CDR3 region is CASNLPPNRGVIPPYSGNTIYF. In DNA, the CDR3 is TGCGCCAGCAATTTACCGCCAAATCGGGGGGTGATACCCCCCTACTCTGGAAACACCATATATTTT.

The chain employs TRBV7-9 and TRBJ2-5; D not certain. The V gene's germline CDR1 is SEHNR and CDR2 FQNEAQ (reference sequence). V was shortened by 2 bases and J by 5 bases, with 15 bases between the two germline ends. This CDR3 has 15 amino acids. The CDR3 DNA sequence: TGTGCCAGCAGCTTAAGGTCCCTTTACGGGGAGACCCAGTACTTC. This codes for CASSLRSLYGETQYF.

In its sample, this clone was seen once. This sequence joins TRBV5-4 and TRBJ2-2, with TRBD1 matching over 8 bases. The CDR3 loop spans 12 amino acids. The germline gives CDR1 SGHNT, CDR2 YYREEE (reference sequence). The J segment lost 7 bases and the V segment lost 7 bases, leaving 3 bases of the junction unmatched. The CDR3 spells CASQDRDGELFF. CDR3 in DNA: TGTGCCAGCCAGGACAGGGACGGGGAGCTGTTTTTT.

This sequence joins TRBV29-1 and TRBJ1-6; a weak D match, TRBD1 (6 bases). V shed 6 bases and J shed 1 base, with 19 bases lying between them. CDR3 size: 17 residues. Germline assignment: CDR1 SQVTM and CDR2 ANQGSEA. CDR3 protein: CSVEDSPVGSYNSPLHF. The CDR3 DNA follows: TGCAGCGTAGAGGACAGCCCAGTAGGATCCTATAATTCACCCCTCCACTTT.

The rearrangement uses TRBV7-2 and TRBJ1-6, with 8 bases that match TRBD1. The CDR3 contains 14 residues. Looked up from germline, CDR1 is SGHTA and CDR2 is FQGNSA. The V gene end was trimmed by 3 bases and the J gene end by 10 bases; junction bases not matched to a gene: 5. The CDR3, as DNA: TGTGCCAGCAGCTTCACAGGGGGAGACTCACCCCTCCACTTT. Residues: CASSFTGGDSPLHF. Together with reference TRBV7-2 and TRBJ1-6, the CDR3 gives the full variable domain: GAGVSQSPSNKVTEKGKDVELRCDPISGHTALYWYRQSLGQGLEFLIYFQGNSAPDKSGLPSDRFSAERTGGSVSTLTIQRTQQEDSAVYLCASSFTGGDSPLHFGNGTRLTVT.

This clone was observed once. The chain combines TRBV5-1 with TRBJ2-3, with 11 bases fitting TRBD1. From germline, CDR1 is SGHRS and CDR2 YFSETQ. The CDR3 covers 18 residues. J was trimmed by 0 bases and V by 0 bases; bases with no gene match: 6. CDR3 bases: TGCGCCAGCAGCTTGGGGACAGGGGGCTCCCCAAGCACAGATACGCAGTATTTT. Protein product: CASSLGTGGSPSTDTQYF.

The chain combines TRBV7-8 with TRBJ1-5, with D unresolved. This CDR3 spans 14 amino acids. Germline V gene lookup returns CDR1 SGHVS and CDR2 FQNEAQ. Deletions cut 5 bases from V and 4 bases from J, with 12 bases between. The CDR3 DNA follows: TGTGCCAGCAGCCTTCTCCTCGGTAATCAGCCCCAGCATTTT. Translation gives CASSLLLGNQPQHF.

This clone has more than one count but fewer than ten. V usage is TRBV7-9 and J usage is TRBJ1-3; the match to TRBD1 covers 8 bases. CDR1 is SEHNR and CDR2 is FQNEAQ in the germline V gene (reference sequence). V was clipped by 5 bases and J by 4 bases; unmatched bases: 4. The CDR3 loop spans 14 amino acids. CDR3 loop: CASSRWTGGNTIYF. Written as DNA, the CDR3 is TGTGCCAGCAGCCGATGGACAGGGGGAAACACCATATATTTT.